Shown below are 10 T cell receptor beta chains from a single sample sequenced in a study of blood T cell repertoires in COVID-19. Data came from immunoSEQ multiplex PCR; TCRdb stores just in-frame clones and leaves some out. The table shows more than 150,000 clones, with more than 85% occurring only once. The sample consisted of peripheral blood. Source of these receptors: a man younger than 35 with acute or convalescent COVID-19.

This chain links TRBV19 with TRBJ1-6, with 9 bases aligning to TRBD1. This CDR3 is built from 14 residues. In germline, CDR1 is LNHDA, CDR2 SQIVND (reference sequence). The ends lost 9 bases at V and 6 bases at J; junction bases unmatched: 6. The CDR3 sequence: CASKQGASNSPLHF. The CDR3 DNA sequence: TGTGCCAGCAAACAGGGGGCTAGTAATTCACCCCTCCACTTT.

The chain uses TRBV24-1 and TRBJ1-5, with TRBD1 as a possible D gene (5 bases). This CDR3 spans 14 amino acids. Trimming removed 6 bases at V and 2 bases at J, with 10 bases between. Germline CDR1 is KGHDR and CDR2 is SFDVKD. The CDR3 nucleotides read TGTGCCACCAGTAATCAGGGTCGCAATCAGCCCCAGCATTTT. It specifies CATSNQGRNQPQHF.

The genes are TRBV7-2 and TRBJ1-4, with 10 bases matching TRBD1. Germline V gene sequence: CDR1 SGHTA, CDR2 FQGNSA. The CDR3 spans 15 residues. Unmatched junction bases numbered 5, after V lost 2 bases and J lost 8 bases. The CDR3 DNA sequence: TGTGCCAGCAGCTTACAAGGGACAGGGGCAGAAAAACTGTTTTTT. Translating it yields CASSLQGTGAEKLFF.

This clone turned up a few times. V and J are TRBV30 and TRBJ1-1; D gene uncertain. This CDR3 has 14 residues. Germline CDR1 and CDR2: GTSNPN and SVGIG (reference sequence). V was clipped by 5 bases and J by 4 bases, with 17 bases between them. CDR3 in amino acids: CAWRVEGRSTEAFF. Here the CDR3 DNA reads TGTGCCTGGCGGGTGGAGGGCCGAAGCACTGAAGCTTTCTTT.

The genes are TRBV3-1 (or the pseudogene TRBV3-2) and TRBJ1-6; no reliable D call. Germline CDR1 LGHDT, CDR2 YNNKEL (reference sequence). The CDR3 is made up of 12 amino acids. The ends were cut back, 6 bases at V and 10 bases at J, with 10 bases in the middle. CDR3: CASRLSLSPLHF. CDR3 DNA sequence: TGTGCCAGCAGACTCTCCTTATCACCCCTCCACTTT.

This clone was picked up a small number of times. The chain couples TRBV11-2 to TRBJ1-6, with 8 bases lining up with TRBD1. V shed 1 base, J shed 9 bases, and the junction held 5 bases outside the gene matches. The CDR3 is 15 residues long. The germline CDR1 and CDR2 sequences are SGHAT and FQNNGV. DNA for the CDR3: TGTGCCAGCAGCTTAGTGCCAGGGGGCTTTTCACCCCTCCACTTT. Translated: CASSLVPGGFSPLHF.

This chain uses TRBV28 with TRBJ2-1; D remains ambiguous. Germline V gene data show CDR1 as MDHEN and CDR2 as SYDVKM. The V gene lost 5 bases and the J gene lost 8 bases, with 10 bases spanning the gap. CDR3 size: 12 residues. Written as DNA, the CDR3 is TGTGCCAGCAGTAGCCGCCGGGATGAGCAGTTCTTC. It yields the protein CASSSRRDEQFF.

This clone was counted a few times. The V and J genes are TRBV27 and TRBJ1-1, with 7 bases that match TRBD1. The CDR3 totals 14 residues. J gave up 2 bases and V 2 bases, and 2 bases lay outside the gene matches. Looked up from germline, CDR1 is MNHEY and CDR2 is SMNVEV (reference sequence). The CDR3 reads CASSLGQANTEAFF. CDR3 coding DNA: TGTGCCAGCAGTTTAGGACAGGCTAACACTGAAGCTTTCTTT.

This chain links TRBV4-1 with TRBJ1-4; a possible D gene is TRBD1 (6 bases). The CDR3 covers 15 residues. Germline lookup yields CDR1 MGHRA and CDR2 YSYEKL. Trimming stripped 1 base from V and 6 bases from J, with 12 bases between. The CDR3 nucleotides read TGCGCCAGCAGCCAAGTACAGGGATCGGATGAAAAACTGTTTTTT. This gives the protein CASSQVQGSDEKLFF.

This clone was detected once. The CDR3 loop is CASSSDRGETQYF. The CDR3 coding sequence is TGTGCCAGTAGTAGCGACAGGGGAGAGACCCAGTACTTC. The chain is built from TRBV19 and TRBJ2-5; 8 bases fit TRBD1. Trimming removed 4 bases from V and 4 bases from J; junction bases left unmatched: 2. Germline V lookup: CDR1 LNHDA, CDR2 SQIVND (reference sequence). The CDR3 length is 13 residues.